Included here is one T cell receptor beta chain sequence, with context. The data derive from a study of cytomegalovirus exposure and HLA in healthy donors. The table came from immunoSEQ multiplex PCR; TCRdb's copy has only in-frame clones and leaves some out. This sample has roughly 76,000 clones; 90% to 95% occur once, and the top ten carry roughly 1.5%. V was pared by 3 bases and J by 4 bases, with 11 bases of the junction left unmatched. This CDR3 is 18 amino acids long. Per germline, CDR1 LNHDA and CDR2 SQIVND (reference sequence). The chain employs TRBV19 and TRBJ2-1, with 11 bases fitting TRBD2. The sequence derives from a man younger than 35 in good health and CMV-seropositive. Sequenced material: PBMCs. The CDR3 protein is CASSIGPTSGRIYNEQFF. In DNA form, the CDR3 reads TGTGCCAGTAGTATTGGGCCAACTAGCGGGAGAATTTACAATGAGCAGTTCTTC.